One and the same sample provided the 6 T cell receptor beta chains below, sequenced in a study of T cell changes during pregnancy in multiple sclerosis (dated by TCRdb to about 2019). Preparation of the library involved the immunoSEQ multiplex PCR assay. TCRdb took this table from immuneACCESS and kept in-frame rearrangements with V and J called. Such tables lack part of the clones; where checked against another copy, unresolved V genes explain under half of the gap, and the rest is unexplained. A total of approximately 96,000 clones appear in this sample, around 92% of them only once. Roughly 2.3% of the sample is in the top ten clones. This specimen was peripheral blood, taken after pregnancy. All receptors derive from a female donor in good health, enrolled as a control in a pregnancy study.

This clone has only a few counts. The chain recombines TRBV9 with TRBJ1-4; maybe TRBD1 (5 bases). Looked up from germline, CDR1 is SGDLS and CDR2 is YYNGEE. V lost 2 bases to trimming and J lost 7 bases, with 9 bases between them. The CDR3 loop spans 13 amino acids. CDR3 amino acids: CASSVRQGEKLFF. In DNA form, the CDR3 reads TGTGCCAGCAGCGTCCGGCAGGGTGAAAAACTGTTTTTT. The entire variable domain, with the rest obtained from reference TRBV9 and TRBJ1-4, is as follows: DSGVTQTPKHLITATGQRVTLRCSPRSGDLSVYWYQQSLDQGLQFLIQYYNGEERAKGNILERFSAQQFPDLHSELNLSSLELGDSALYFCASSVRQGEKLFFGSGTQLSVL.

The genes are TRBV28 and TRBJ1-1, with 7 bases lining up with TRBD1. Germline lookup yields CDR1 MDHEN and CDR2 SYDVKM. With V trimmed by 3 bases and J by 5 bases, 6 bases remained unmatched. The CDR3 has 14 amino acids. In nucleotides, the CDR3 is TGTGCCAGCAGTTTCCGAGGGGGCCGTACTGAAGCTTTCTTT. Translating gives CASSFRGGRTEAFF.

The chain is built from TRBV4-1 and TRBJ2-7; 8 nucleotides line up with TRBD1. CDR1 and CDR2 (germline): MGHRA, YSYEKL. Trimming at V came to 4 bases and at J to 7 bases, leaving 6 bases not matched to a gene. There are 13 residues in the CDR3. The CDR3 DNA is TGCGCCAGCAGCCTGCGGACAGGGTATGAGCAGTACTTC. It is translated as CASSLRTGYEQYF.

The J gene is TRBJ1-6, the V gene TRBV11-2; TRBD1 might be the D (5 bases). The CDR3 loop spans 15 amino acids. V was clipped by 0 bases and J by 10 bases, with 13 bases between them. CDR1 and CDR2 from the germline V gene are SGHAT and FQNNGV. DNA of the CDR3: TGTGCCAGCAGCTTAGAGGCAGGGTCCCACTCACCCCTCCACTTT. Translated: CASSLEAGSHSPLHF.

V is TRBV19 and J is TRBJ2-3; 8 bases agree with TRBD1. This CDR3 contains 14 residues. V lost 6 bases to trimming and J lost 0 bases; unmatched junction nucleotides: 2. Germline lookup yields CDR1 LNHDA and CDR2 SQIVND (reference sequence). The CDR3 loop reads CASRWDRSTDTQYF. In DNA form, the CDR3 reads TGTGCCAGTAGGTGGGACAGGAGCACAGATACGCAGTATTTT.

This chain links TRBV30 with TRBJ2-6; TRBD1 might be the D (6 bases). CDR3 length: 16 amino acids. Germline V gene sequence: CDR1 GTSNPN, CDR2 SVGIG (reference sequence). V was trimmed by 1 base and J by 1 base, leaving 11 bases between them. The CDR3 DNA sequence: TGTGCCTGGAGTGCAACCACAGGGTCTGGGGCCAACGTCCTGACTTTC. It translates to CAWSATTGSGANVLTF.